This record concerns one T cell receptor beta chain sequence. Its matching antigen is unknown. These data belong to a study of cytomegalovirus exposure and HLA in healthy donors. Regarding the study as a whole: TCR beta sequences reportedly predicted most subjects' HLA-A and HLA-B alleles accurately.

PCR primers comprised 60 Vbeta and 13 Jbeta primers. TCRdb's table, derived via immunoSEQ multiplex PCR, lists solely in-frame clones and lacks some. The sample consists of about 140,000 clones, about 75% of them appearing once. The V gene lost 4 bases and the J gene lost 7 bases, with 8 bases spanning the gap. The CDR3 runs to 11 residues. The germline V gene encodes CDR1 SGHRS and CDR2 YFSETQ. V is TRBV5-1 and J is TRBJ1-1; D call uncertain. The TCR sequence derives from a man in his sixties in good health and CMV-seronegative. The sample consisted of PBMCs. In nucleotides, the CDR3 is TGCGCCAGCAGCGAGGATAATGAAGCTTTCTTT. This sequence encodes CASSEDNEAFF.